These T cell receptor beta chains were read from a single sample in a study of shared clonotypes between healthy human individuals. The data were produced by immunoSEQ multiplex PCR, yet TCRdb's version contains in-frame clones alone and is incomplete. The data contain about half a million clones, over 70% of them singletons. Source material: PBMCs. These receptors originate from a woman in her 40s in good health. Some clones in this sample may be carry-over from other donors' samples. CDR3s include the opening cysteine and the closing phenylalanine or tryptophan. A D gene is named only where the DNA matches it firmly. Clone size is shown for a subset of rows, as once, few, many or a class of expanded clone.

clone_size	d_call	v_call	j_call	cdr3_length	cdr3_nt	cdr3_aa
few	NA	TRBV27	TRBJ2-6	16	TGTGCCAGCAGTGTTTCCGGGACGTCTGGGGCCAACGTCCTGACTTTC	CASSVSGTSGANVLTF
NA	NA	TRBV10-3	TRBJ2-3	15	TGTGCCATCAGTGGTAAAGGGGGGGGCACAGATACGCAGTATTTT	CAISGKGGGTDTQYF
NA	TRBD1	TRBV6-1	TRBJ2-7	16	TGTGCCAGCAGTGAATTCCCCCGGGGACAGGGGCACGAGCAGTACTTC	CASSEFPRGQGHEQYF
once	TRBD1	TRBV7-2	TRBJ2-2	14	TGTGCCAGCAGCCCGACAGGGCCCACCGGGGAGCTGTTTTTT	CASSPTGPTGELFF
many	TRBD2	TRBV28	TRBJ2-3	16	TGTGCCAGCCGGGGACTAGCGGGATACTTCACAGATACGCAGTATTTT	CASRGLAGYFTDTQYF
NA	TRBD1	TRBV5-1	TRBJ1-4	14	TGCGCCAGCAGCTTGACAGGGGGAGATGAAAAACTGTTTTTT	CASSLTGGDEKLFF
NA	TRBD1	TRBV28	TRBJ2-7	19	TGTGCCAGCACCCCCTCGAGGGGACAGGAACTACCAAGCTCCTACGAGCAGTACTTC	CASTPSRGQELPSSYEQYF
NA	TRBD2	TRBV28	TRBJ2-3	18	TGTGCCAGCAGTTTAGGGCTAGCGGGAGGCCAAGCACTAGATACGCAGTATTTT	CASSLGLAGGQALDTQYF
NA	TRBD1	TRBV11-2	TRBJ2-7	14	TGTGCCAGCAGCTTCCGGAGACAGGGGTACGAGCAGTACTTC	CASSFRRQGYEQYF
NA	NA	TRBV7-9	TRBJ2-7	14	TGTGCCAGCAGCTTAGGGGGAACCTTCTACGAGCAGTACTTC	CASSLGGTFYEQYF
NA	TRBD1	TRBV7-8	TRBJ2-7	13	TGTGCCAGCAGCCTCTTACAGGGGAGCGAGCAGTACTTC	CASSLLQGSEQYF
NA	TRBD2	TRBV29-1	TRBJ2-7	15	TGCAGCGTTGGACCAGGGCTAGCGGCCTCCTACGAGCAGTACTTC	CSVGPGLAASYEQYF
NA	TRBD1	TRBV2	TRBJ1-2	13	TGTGCCAGCAGCTCAAGCCAGGGGGTTGGCTACACCTTC	CASSSSQGVGYTF
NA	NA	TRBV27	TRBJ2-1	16	TGTGCCAGCAGATCCACCGGGGTGATCTCCTACAATGAGCAGTTCTTC	CASRSTGVISYNEQFF
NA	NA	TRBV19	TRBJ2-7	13	TGTGCCAGTAGTCTGCGACTCACTTCCGAGCAGTACTTC	CASSLRLTSEQYF
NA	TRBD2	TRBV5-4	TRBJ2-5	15	TGTGCCAGCAGCTCGGGACTAGCTACCTCGGAGACCCAGTACTTC	CASSSGLATSETQYF
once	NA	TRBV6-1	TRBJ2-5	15	TGTGCCAGCAGATACCGGGACCAAAGCAAAGAGACCCAGTACTTC	CASRYRDQSKETQYF
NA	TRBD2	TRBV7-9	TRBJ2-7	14	TGTGCCAGCAGCTTGGGAGGGGCTACCTACGAGCAGTACTTC	CASSLGGATYEQYF
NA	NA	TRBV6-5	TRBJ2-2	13	TGTGCCAGCAGCCGGGACATCACCGGGGAGCTGTTTTTT	CASSRDITGELFF
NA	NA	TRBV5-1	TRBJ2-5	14	TGCGCCAGCAGCCGAATGAATGGGCAAGAGACCCAGTACTTC	CASSRMNGQETQYF
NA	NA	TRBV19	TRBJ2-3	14	TGTGCCAGTAGTATTTGGCAGGCCACAGATACGCAGTATTTT	CASSIWQATDTQYF
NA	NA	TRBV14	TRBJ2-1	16	TGTGCCAGCAGCCAAGATACTTGGCCAGCCCCAAATGAGCAGTTCTTC	CASSQDTWPAPNEQFF
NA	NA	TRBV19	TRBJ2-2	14	TGTGCCAGTAGTTCCCGACAGGTAGCCGGGGAGCTGTTTTTT	CASSSRQVAGELFF
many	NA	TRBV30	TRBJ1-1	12	TGTGCCTGGAGTTTCAGGAACACTGAAGCTTTCTTT	CAWSFRNTEAFF
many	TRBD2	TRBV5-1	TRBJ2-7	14	TGCGCCAGCAGCTTAGCGGGATCCCCCCTCGAGCAGTACTTC	CASSLAGSPLEQYF
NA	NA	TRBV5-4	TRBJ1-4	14	TGTGCCAGCAGCAAAGATACAACTAATGAAAAACTGTTTTTT	CASSKDTTNEKLFF
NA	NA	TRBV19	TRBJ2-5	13	TGTGCCAGTAGTATAGTAGACCAAGAGACCCAGTACTTC	CASSIVDQETQYF
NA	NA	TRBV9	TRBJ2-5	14	TGTGCCAGCAGCGGAGTAGGGTTCCAAGAGACCCAGTACTTC	CASSGVGFQETQYF
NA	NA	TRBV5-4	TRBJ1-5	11	TGTGCCAGCACCGACAGCCAGCCCCAGCATTTT	CASTDSQPQHF
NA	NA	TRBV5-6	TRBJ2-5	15	TGTGCCAGCAACCTTGGGACTGGATCGTGGGAGACCCAGTACTTC	CASNLGTGSWETQYF
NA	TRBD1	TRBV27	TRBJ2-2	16	TGTGCCAGCAGTTCATGGACAGGGAAGCACACCGGGGAGCTGTTTTTT	CASSSWTGKHTGELFF
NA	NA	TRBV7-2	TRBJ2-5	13	TGTGCCAGCAGTAGGGGTGGGGAAGAGACCCAGTACTTC	CASSRGGEETQYF
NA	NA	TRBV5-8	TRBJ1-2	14	TGTGCCAGCAGCTTTGACCACAGAAAAGATGGCTACACCTTC	CASSFDHRKDGYTF
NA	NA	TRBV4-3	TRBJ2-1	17	TGCGCCAGCAGCCAAGAACTCACCAGCCGGGACTACAATGAGCAGTTCTTC	CASSQELTSRDYNEQFF
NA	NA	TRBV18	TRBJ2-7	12	TGTGCCAGCTCACCGGCTGGATACGAGCAGTACTTC	CASSPAGYEQYF
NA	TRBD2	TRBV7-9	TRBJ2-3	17	TGTGCCAGCAGCTTAACCCGGGACTACCCCGTCACAGATACGCAGTATTTT	CASSLTRDYPVTDTQYF
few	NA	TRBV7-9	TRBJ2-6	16	TGCGCCAGCAGCCAAGAAGTCGGCTCTGGGGCCAACGTCCTGACTTTC	CASSQEVGSGANVLTF
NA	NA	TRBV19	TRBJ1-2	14	TGTGCCAGTAGTCCAGACGGGGTTAACTATGGCTACACCTTC	CASSPDGVNYGYTF
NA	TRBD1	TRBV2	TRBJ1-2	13	TGTGCCAGCAGTGTAAACAGGGGCGAGGGCTACACCTTC	CASSVNRGEGYTF
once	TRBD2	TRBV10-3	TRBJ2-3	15	TGTGCCATCAGTTTTGGCGGGAGTGAGTCAGATACGCAGTATTTT	CAISFGGSESDTQYF
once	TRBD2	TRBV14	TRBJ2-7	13	TGTGCCAGCAGCCAGGGACTAGCGACCCAGCAGTACTTC	CASSQGLATQQYF
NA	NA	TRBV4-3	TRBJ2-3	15	TGCGCCAGCAGCCAAGATCTCACTTCTTCAGATACGCAGTATTTT	CASSQDLTSSDTQYF
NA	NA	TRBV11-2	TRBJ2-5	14	TGTGCCAGCAGCTCGGGGCCGGAGGGAAAGACCCAGTACTTC	CASSSGPEGKTQYF
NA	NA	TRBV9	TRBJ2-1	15	TGTGCCAGCAGCGTAGGGGGACACAGATACAATGAGCAGTTCTTC	CASSVGGHRYNEQFF